This T cell receptor (beta chain) derives from a study of cytomegalovirus exposure and HLA in healthy donors. The method was immunoSEQ multiplex PCR; TCRdb's version includes in-frame clones alone and lacks a portion of them. The table shows about 150,000 clones, with around 83% occurring only once. The CDR3 contains 15 residues. Germline-derived CDR1 and CDR2 are SGHDN and FVKESK. V was clipped by 4 bases and J by 5 bases, with 18 bases between them. Comments on this clone: Antigen: not known.

Separate from the roughly 610-subject first cohort, the roughly 120-subject validation cohort was the one that the donors belonged to. Findings and limits, study-wide: Most TCR sequences were rare, but some public TCRs occurred in many donors. The classifier reportedly diagnosed cytomegalovirus status with high sensitivity and specificity. According to a subsequent analysis, TCR clusters identified in the first cohort showed a tendency to co-occur across the approximately 130 validation repertoires.

The sequenced sample was PBMCs. This TCR derives from a human donor in good health. The V call is TRBV14, the J call TRBJ2-7, with TRBD2 as a possible D gene (6 bases). CDR3 sequence: CASSRLGTLGNEQYF. Here the CDR3 DNA reads TGTGCCAGCAGCCGGCTGGGGACTTTAGGGAACGAGCAGTACTTC.